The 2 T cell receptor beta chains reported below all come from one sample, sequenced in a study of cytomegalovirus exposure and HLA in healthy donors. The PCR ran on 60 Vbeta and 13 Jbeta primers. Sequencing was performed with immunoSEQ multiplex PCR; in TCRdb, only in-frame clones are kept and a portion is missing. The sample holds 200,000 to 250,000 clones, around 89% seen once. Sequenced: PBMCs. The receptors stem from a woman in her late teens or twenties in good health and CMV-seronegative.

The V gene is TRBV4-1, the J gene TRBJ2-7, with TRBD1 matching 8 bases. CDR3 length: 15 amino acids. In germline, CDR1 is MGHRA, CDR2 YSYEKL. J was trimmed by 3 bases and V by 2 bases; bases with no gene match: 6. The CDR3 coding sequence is TGCGCCAGCAGCCAACAACCGGGACAGGACTACGAGCAGTACTTC. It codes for CASSQQPGQDYEQYF.

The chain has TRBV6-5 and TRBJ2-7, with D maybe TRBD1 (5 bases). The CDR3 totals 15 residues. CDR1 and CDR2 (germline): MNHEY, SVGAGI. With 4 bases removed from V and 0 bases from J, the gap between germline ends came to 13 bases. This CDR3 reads CASSSDDSPSYEQYF. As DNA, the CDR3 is TGTGCCAGCAGTTCGGACGACAGTCCCTCCTACGAGCAGTACTTC.